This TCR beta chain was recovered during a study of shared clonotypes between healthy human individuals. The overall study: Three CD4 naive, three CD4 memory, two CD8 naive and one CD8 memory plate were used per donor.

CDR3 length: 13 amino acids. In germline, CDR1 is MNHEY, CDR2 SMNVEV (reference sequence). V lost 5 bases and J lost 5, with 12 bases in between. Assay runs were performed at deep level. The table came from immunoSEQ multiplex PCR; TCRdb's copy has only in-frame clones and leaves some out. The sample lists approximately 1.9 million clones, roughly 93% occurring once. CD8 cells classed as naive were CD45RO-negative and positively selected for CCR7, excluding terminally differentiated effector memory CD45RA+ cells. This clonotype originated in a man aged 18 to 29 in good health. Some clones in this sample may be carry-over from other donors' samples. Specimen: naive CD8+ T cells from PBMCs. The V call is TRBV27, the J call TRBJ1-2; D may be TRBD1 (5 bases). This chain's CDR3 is CASSAGGGYGYTF. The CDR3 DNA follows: TGTGCCAGCAGTGCGGGGGGAGGGTATGGCTACACCTTC.